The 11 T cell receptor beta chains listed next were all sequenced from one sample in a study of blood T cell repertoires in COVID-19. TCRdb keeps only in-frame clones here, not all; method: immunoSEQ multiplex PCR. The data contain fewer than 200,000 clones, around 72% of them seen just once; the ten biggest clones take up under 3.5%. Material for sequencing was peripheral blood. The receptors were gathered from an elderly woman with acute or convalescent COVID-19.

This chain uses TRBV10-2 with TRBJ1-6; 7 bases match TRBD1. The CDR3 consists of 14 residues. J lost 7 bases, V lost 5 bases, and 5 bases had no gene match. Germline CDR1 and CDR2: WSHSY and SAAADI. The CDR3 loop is CASSRQGINSPLHF. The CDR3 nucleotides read TGCGCCAGCAGTCGACAGGGAATCAATTCACCCCTCCACTTT.

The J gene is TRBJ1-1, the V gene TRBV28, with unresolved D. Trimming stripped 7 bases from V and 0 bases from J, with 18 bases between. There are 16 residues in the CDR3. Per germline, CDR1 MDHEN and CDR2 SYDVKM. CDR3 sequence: CASNSGADNLNTEAFF. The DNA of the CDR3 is TGTGCCAGCAACTCCGGCGCAGACAACTTGAACACTGAAGCTTTCTTT.

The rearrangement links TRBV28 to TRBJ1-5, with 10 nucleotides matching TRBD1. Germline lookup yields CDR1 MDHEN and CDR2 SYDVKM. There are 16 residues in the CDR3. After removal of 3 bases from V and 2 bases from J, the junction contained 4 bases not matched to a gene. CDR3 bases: TGTGCCAGCAGTTTGGCGACAGGGGGCCGCAATCAGCCCCAGCATTTT. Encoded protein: CASSLATGGRNQPQHF.

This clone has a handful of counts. The DNA of the CDR3 is TGTGCCAGCAGTTTACCCAGCGGGCCCTACGAGCAGTACTTC. Translated: CASSLPSGPYEQYF. The chain carries TRBV28 and TRBJ2-7, with D possibly matching TRBD2 (6 bases). This CDR3 spans 14 amino acids. CDR1 is MDHEN, CDR2 SYDVKM, per germline. V dropped 2 bases and J dropped 2 bases, with 10 bases sitting between them.

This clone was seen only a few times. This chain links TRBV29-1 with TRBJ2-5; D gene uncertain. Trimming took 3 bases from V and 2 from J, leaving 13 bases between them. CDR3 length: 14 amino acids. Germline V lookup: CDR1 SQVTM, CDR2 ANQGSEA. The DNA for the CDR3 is TGCAGCGTTGACAGGTCTTACCTACAAGAGACCCAGTACTTC. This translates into CSVDRSYLQETQYF.

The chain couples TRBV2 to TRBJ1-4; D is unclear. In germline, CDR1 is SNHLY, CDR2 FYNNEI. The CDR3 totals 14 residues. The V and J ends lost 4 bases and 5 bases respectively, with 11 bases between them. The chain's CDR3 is CASSVKYSNEKLFF. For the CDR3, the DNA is TGTGCCAGCAGTGTGAAGTACTCGAATGAAAAACTGTTTTTT.

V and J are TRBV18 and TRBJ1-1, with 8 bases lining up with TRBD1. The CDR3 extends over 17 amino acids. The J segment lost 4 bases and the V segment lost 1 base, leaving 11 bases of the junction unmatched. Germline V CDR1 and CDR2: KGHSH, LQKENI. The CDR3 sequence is CASSPRTGGYEGTEAFF. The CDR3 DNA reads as TGTGCCAGCTCACCACGCACAGGGGGGTATGAGGGCACTGAAGCTTTCTTT.

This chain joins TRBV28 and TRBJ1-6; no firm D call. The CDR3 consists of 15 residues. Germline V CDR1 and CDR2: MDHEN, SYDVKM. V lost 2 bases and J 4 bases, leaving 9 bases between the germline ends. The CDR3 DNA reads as TGTGCCAGCAGTTTACTGGAGGGTTATAATTCACCCCTCCACTTT. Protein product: CASSLLEGYNSPLHF.

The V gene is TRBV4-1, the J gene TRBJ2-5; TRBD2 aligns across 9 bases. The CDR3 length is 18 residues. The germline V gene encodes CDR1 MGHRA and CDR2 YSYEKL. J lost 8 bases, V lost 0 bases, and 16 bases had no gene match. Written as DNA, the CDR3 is TGCGCCAGCAGCCAAGATCGCGTCGGAGCGGGAGGTCGACTCACCCAGTACTTC. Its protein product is CASSQDRVGAGGRLTQYF.

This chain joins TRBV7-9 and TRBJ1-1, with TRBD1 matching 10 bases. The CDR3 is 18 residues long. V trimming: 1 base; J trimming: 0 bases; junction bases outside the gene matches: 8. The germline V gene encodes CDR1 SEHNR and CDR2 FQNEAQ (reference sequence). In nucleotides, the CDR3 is TGTGCCAGCAGCTTAGTGGGACAGGGGAAGGTCATGAACACTGAAGCTTTCTTT. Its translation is CASSLVGQGKVMNTEAFF.

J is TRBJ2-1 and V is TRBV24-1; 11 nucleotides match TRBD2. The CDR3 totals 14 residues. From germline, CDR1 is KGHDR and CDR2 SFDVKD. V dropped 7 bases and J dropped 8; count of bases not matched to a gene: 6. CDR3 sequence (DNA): TGTGCCACCAGCGGTACTAGCGGGAGCTATGAGCAGTTCTTC. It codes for CATSGTSGSYEQFF.